The subject of this entry is one T cell receptor beta chain. TCRdb's table, derived via immunoSEQ multiplex PCR, lists solely in-frame clones and lacks some. Of around 330,000 clones listed, approximately 90% are singletons. The sample comes from a study of blood T cell repertoires in COVID-19. Germline assignment: CDR1 MNHEY and CDR2 SVGAGI. Trimming left V 0 bases short and J 8 bases short, with 16 bases between. This CDR3 spans 15 amino acids. The sequenced sample consisted of peripheral blood. The clonotype was recovered from a woman aged 30 to 39 with COVID-19, enrolled during active disease. The chain carries TRBV6-5 and TRBJ1-2, with D tentatively TRBD1 (6 bases). The CDR3 DNA follows: TGTGCCAGCAGTTACTCCAGGGGTTCCTCGGGGGGCTACACCTTC. As protein: CASSYSRGSSGGYTF.